Included here is one T cell receptor beta chain sequence, with context. Its antigen is currently unknown. This specimen belongs to a study of vaccination and CD4 T cells after COVID-19. Cultured CD4+ T cells had their DNA profiled by the Oncomine TCR Beta short-read assay. Each CDR3 protein gets one entry after TCRdb re-called the PCR reads with MiXCR. Of around 5,000 distinct CDR3 sequences listed, nearly 50% are singletons. This CDR3 contains 14 residues. Germline loops: CDR1 SGHRS, CDR2 YFSETQ. V shed 0 bases and J shed 2 bases, with 5 bases lying between them. Indicated treatment: approximately 9-day PBMC culture with coronavirus spike peptide pools or control peptides (ViraFEST assay).

This TCR was recovered from a human donor who had recovered from COVID-19. V is TRBV5-1 and J is TRBJ2-2; D unresolved. The sequencing sample was made of CD4+ T cells from blood, cultured in vitro. Written as DNA, the CDR3 is TGCGCCAGCAGCTTGGTTTTAAACACCGGGGAGCTGTTTTTT. Encoded protein: CASSLVLNTGELFF.